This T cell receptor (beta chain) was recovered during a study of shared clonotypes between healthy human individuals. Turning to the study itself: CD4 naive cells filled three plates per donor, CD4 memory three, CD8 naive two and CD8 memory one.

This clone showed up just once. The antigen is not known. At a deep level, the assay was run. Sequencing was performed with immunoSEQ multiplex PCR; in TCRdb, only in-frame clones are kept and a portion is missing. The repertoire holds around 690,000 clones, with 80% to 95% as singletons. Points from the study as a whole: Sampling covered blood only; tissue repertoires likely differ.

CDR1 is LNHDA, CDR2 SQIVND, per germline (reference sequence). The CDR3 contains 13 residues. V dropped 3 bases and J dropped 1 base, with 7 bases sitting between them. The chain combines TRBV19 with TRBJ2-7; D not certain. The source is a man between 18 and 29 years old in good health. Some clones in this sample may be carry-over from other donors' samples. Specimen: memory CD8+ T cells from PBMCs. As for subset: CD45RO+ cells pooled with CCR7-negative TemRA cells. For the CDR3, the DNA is TGTGCCAGTAGTATCTTTGATTCCTACGAGCAGTACTTC. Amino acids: CASSIFDSYEQYF.